These 17 T cell receptor beta chains share one sample of origin, sequenced in a study of blood T cells in healthy people across ages. A second roughly 7 to 12 cycle PCR used barcoded and J-beta primers. TCRdb analysed the 5' RACE reads with MiXCR anew, one entry per CDR3 protein. The table has 1.5 million or so distinct CDR3 sequences, approximately 42% seen once; the top ten hold 6.5% to 10%. The sample consisted of blood. All receptors derive from a woman between 18 and 29 years old in good health.

This clonotype was found a few times. This chain links TRBV5-1 with TRBJ2-5; 10 bases are a match to TRBD2. Germline values: CDR1 SGHRS, CDR2 YFSETQ. Trimming at V came to 3 bases and at J to 11 bases, leaving 13 bases not matched to a gene. The CDR3 loop spans 15 amino acids. CDR3: CASSYLAGAQGEQYF. In DNA, the CDR3 is TGCGCCAGCAGCTATCTAGCGGGAGCACAGGGAGAGCAGTACTTC. Together with reference TRBV5-1 and TRBJ2-5, the CDR3 gives the full variable domain: KAGVTQTPRYLIKTRGQQVTLSCSPISGHRSVSWYQQTPGQGLQFLFEYFSETQRNKGNFPGRFSGRQFSNSRSEMNVSTLELGDSALYLCASSYLAGAQGEQYFGPGTRLLVL.

The CDR3 loop is CASSYQGMNTEAFF. The DNA for the CDR3 is TGTGCCAGCAGCTACCAGGGGATGAACACTGAAGCTTTCTTT. The chain combines TRBV7-9 with TRBJ1-1, with D perhaps TRBD1 (6 bases). Germline CDR1 reads SEHNR; CDR2 reads FQNEAQ (reference sequence). This CDR3 region has 14 residues. V gave up 4 bases and J gave up 0 bases, with 9 bases separating them.

This clonotype showed up just a few times. Here the CDR3 DNA reads TGTGCCATCACCAAACCGGAAGGGATGGATCATGGCTACACCTTC. Encoded protein: CAITKPEGMDHGYTF. The chain has TRBV10-3 and TRBJ1-2; D is unresolved. The CDR3 loop spans 15 amino acids. CDR1 and CDR2 (germline): ENHRY, SYGVKD. V was trimmed by 7 bases and J by 6 bases, leaving 21 bases between them.

This clonotype was counted only a few times. This chain connects TRBV7-3 to TRBJ2-2; D is unclear. Germline CDR1 SGHTA, CDR2 FQGTGA. The CDR3 runs 13 residues. V lost 1 base to trimming and J lost 1 base, with 1 base between them. The CDR3 loop reads CASSLMNTGELFF. The CDR3 DNA follows: TGTGCCAGCAGCTTAATGAACACCGGGGAGCTGTTTTTT.

This clonotype appeared a few times. The V gene is TRBV10-3, the J gene TRBJ2-7, with 7 nucleotides matching TRBD2. Looked up from germline, CDR1 is ENHRY and CDR2 is SYGVKD. The length of the CDR3 is 12 residues. Trimming at V came to 7 bases and at J to 3 bases, leaving 3 bases not matched to a gene. The CDR3: CAITGGDYEQYF. CDR3 sequence (DNA): TGTGCCATCACGGGGGGAGACTACGAGCAGTACTTC.

This chain connects TRBV2 to TRBJ2-7, with D unresolved. Germline-derived CDR1 and CDR2 are SNHLY and FYNNEI. This CDR3 contains 12 residues. V lost 3 bases to trimming and J lost 2 bases, with 5 bases between them. The CDR3 coding sequence is TGTGCCAGCAGTGACATACCCTACGAGCAGTACTTC. It is translated as CASSDIPYEQYF. Drawing the rest from reference TRBV2 and TRBJ2-7, the complete variable domain is EPEVTQTPSHQVTQMGQEVILRCVPISNHLYFYWYRQILGQKVEFLVSFYNNEISEKSEIFDDQFSVERPDGSNFTLKIRSTKLEDSAMYFCASSDIPYEQYFGPGTRLTVT.

This chain uses TRBV15 with TRBJ2-1; unclear D gene. Germline V gene data show CDR1 as LNHNV and CDR2 as YYDKDF (reference sequence). The V gene lost 0 bases and the J gene lost 10 bases, with 19 bases spanning the gap. CDR3 length equals 16 residues. DNA of the CDR3: TGTGCCACCAGCAGAGATATGTTAGGAACGTGGTTCGAGCAGTTCTTC. This gives the protein CATSRDMLGTWFEQFF.

In its sample, this clonotype was seen a few times. The chain recombines TRBV20-1 with TRBJ2-5, with 7 bases matching TRBD1. V was pared by 2 bases and J by 5 bases, with 14 bases of the junction left unmatched. CDR1 is DFQATT, CDR2 SNEGSKA, per germline (reference sequence). The CDR3 loop spans 16 amino acids. The CDR3 here is CSARLPKTGPWETQYF. The CDR3 DNA reads as TGCAGTGCTAGACTCCCTAAGACAGGGCCCTGGGAGACCCAGTACTTC.

There are many counts of this clonotype. The CDR3 is CASSLSWGATTYEQYF. The CDR3 region has the DNA TGTGCCAGCAGCTTGAGTTGGGGGGCTACGACCTACGAGCAGTACTTC. V is TRBV5-5 and J is TRBJ2-7; D may match TRBD1 or TRBD2 (6 bases each). The CDR3 has 16 amino acids. Germline lookup yields CDR1 SGHKS and CDR2 YYEKEE (reference sequence). Trimming shortened V by 1 base and J by 2 bases, and 16 bases separated the two germline ends.

This clonotype was counted a few times. The chain has TRBV2 and TRBJ2-7; weak D call: TRBD2 (6 bases). Trimming shortened V by 7 bases and J by 0 bases, and 10 bases separated the two germline ends. Germline V CDR1 and CDR2: SNHLY, FYNNEI. The CDR3 consists of 13 residues. In nucleotides, the CDR3 is TGTGCCAGCAACCACGGGAGCTCCTACGAGCAGTACTTC. Translating gives CASNHGSSYEQYF.

This clonotype came up many times. The V and J genes are TRBV29-1 and TRBJ2-7; D assignment may be TRBD1 or TRBD2 (5 bases each). The germline CDR1 and CDR2 sequences are SQVTM and ANQGSEA. This CDR3 spans 13 amino acids. The germline V and J ends were trimmed by 7 bases and 2 bases, with 15 bases remaining between them. The chain's CDR3 is CSAYRGTPYEQYF. Here the CDR3 DNA reads TGCAGCGCCTACCGGGGCACCCCCTACGAGCAGTACTTC.

This clonotype has only a few counts. The J gene is TRBJ2-1, the V gene TRBV9, with D possibly matching TRBD1 (5 bases). The tail of the sequence fits TRBJ2-7 better, so the J call may be wrong. CDR1 and CDR2 from the germline V gene are SGDLS and YYNGEE. This CDR3 is built from 15 residues. CDR3 loop: CASSVGLRADNEQYF. The CDR3 nucleotides are TGTGCCAGCAGCGTAGGGCTCCGGGCGGACAATGAGCAGTACTTC.

This clonotype was picked up one time. This chain joins TRBV7-9 and TRBJ2-5, with D possibly being TRBD1 (6 bases). Germline CDR1 and CDR2: SEHNR and FQNEAQ (reference sequence). The CDR3 has 15 amino acids. Deletions cut 0 bases from V and 11 bases from J, with 19 bases between. DNA of the CDR3: TGTGCCAGCAGCTTAGCGTCCCCAGGGGTCGATGAGCAGTACTTC. Translating it yields CASSLASPGVDEQYF.

This clonotype was observed at least ten times. J is TRBJ2-1 and V is TRBV20-1, with D unresolved. This CDR3 is 12 amino acids long. Deletions cut 0 bases from V and 7 bases from J, with 7 bases between. Germline V lookup: CDR1 DFQATT, CDR2 SNEGSKA (reference sequence). CDR3 DNA sequence: TGCAGTGCTAGAGAGGATGGGAATGAGCAGTTCTTC. Encoded protein: CSAREDGNEQFF.

The chain employs TRBV20-1 and TRBJ2-1, with a weak D call TRBD2 (5 bases). In germline, CDR1 is DFQATT, CDR2 SNEGSKA (reference sequence). This CDR3 has 14 residues. Deletions cut 1 base from V and 13 bases from J, with 20 bases between. The CDR3 DNA reads TGCAGTGCTAGAGTTGGGGAGTCTGGAGTGACCCAGTTCTTC. It codes for CSARVGESGVTQFF.

The V and J genes are TRBV25-1 and TRBJ2-5; 7 positions match TRBD1. V shed 2 bases, J shed 11 bases, and the junction held 11 bases outside the gene matches. CDR3 length: 14 residues. CDR1 MGHDK and CDR2 SYGVNS come from the germline V gene. The CDR3 DNA reads TGTGCCAGCAGTGAACAGGGGGTCTACAATGAGCAGTACTTC. Translation: CASSEQGVYNEQYF.

This clonotype was found a few times. The rearrangement uses TRBV7-2 and TRBJ1-1, with D tentatively TRBD1 (6 bases). V was cut by 1 base and J by 5 bases, with 14 bases left in between. The CDR3 loop spans 15 amino acids. CDR1 is SGHTA and CDR2 is FQGNSA in the germline V gene. The CDR3 here is CASSLEAGEPTEAFF. The CDR3 nucleotides are TGTGCCAGCAGCTTAGAAGCAGGGGAGCCTACTGAAGCTTTCTTT.